A selection of T cell receptor beta chains follows, all from one sample in a study of blood T cells in healthy people across ages. TCRdb processed the 5' RACE reads anew with MiXCR; each CDR3 protein has one entry. The table has 650,000 to 1,000,000 distinct CDR3 sequences, under 40% seen once. Material for sequencing was blood. The receptors were sampled from a man aged 18 to 35 in good health. CDR3s include the opening cysteine and the closing phenylalanine or tryptophan. A D gene is named only where the DNA matches it firmly. Only some rows state a clone size, as once, few, many or a class for expanded clones.

>TRBV21-1|NA|NA|TRBJ2-1
TGTGCCAGCATAGGAACTAGCGATAACAATGAGCAGTTCTTC
CASIGTSDNNEQFF
>TRBV4-2|many|NA|TRBJ2-5
TGTGCCAGCAGCCAGGCTACTAGGGAAGAGACCCAGTACTTC
CASSQATREETQYF
>TRBV5-1|few|NA|TRBJ2-7
TGCGCCAGCAGCTTGGGACTAGACTCCTACGAGCAGTACTTC
CASSLGLDSYEQYF
>TRBV29-1|NA|NA|TRBJ2-7
TGCAGCGTTGAAGATCGGTCGGGAAGCGATGAGCAGTACTTC
CSVEDRSGSDEQYF
>TRBV4-1|NA|NA|TRBJ1-3
TGCGCCAGCAGCCACGAGGCCCTCTCTGGAAACACCATATATTTT
CASSHEALSGNTIYF
>TRBV10-3|NA|NA|TRBJ2-2
TGTGCCATCTATGCAGGGTTTGGCGGGGAGCTGTTTTTT
CAIYAGFGGELFF
>TRBV12-3/TRBV12-4|few|NA|TRBJ2-1
TGTGCCAGCAGTTTGCGTGGCGCCGGGGGGCAGTTCTTC
CASSLRGAGGQFF
>TRBV20-1|NA|NA|TRBJ1-1
TGCAGTGCTAGGGCCGGGAATGTGAACACTGAAGCTTTCTTT
CSARAGNVNTEAFF
>TRBV3-1|few|NA|TRBJ2-2
TGTGCCAGCAGCCGGATCGCCGGGACGGCGTCTAACACCGGGGAGCTGTTTTTT
CASSRIAGTASNTGELFF
>TRBV5-1|NA|NA|TRBJ1-2
TGCGCCAGCAGCCTCCGGACAGCTTGGAATGGCTACACCTTC
CASSLRTAWNGYTF
>TRBV9|few|TRBD1|TRBJ2-7
TGTGCCAGCAGCGTAGCGTACAGGGGGCCCTACGAGCAGTACTTC
CASSVAYRGPYEQYF
>TRBV27|few|NA|TRBJ1-2
TGTGCCAGCAGTTTGGTCGGGGCGCGGGGCTACACCTTC
CASSLVGARGYTF
>TRBV7-9|once|NA|TRBJ1-1
TGTGCCAGCAGCTTAGCGGACCGGTCGAACACTGAAGCTTTCTTT
CASSLADRSNTEAFF
>TRBV20-1|NA|TRBD1|TRBJ1-4
TGCAGTGCTAGAGAGGGTCCGGGACAGCATGAAAAACTGTTTTTT
CSAREGPGQHEKLFF
>TRBV3-1|few|NA|TRBJ2-5
TGTGCCAGCAGCCAAGATCGGGCTAGCGATGAGCAGTACTTC
CASSQDRASDEQYF
>TRBV29-1|NA|TRBD1|TRBJ1-2
TGCAGCGTTCCCGGACAGGGCTATAGCTACACCTTC
CSVPGQGYSYTF
>TRBV6-5|NA|TRBD1|TRBJ1-1
TGTGCCAGCGCTAGGTCCGTCAGACAGGGTCATGCTTTCTTT
CASARSVRQGHAFF
>TRBV12-3/TRBV12-4|many|NA|TRBJ2-5
TGTGCCAGCAGTCTCCTTGACCCGGGTACAGAGACCCAGTACTTC
CASSLLDPGTETQYF
>TRBV7-3|NA|TRBD1|TRBJ2-2
TGTGCCAGCAGCTTAAAGGGACAGGGCTGGGACACCGGGGAGCTGTTTTTT
CASSLKGQGWDTGELFF
>TRBV7-7|few|NA|TRBJ2-5
TGTGCTAGCAGTAGACAGGAGCAAGAGACCCAGTACTTC
CASSRQEQETQYF
>TRBV7-2|NA|NA|TRBJ2-1
TGTGCCAGCAGCGAAAGAATTCTAGGGGGTACGTTCTTC
CASSERILGGTFF
>TRBV5-1|many|NA|TRBJ2-1
TGCGCCAGCAGCTTGGTGTCCCACAATGAGCAGTTCTTC
CASSLVSHNEQFF
>TRBV5-1|NA|NA|TRBJ2-6
TGCGCCAGCACCGGCGCAGAGGGATCTGGGGCCAACGTCCTGACTTTT
CASTGAEGSGANVLTF
>TRBV12-3/TRBV12-4|few|TRBD1|TRBJ2-3
TGTGCCAGCAGTCCAACAGGGGCCGATACGCAGTATTTT
CASSPTGADTQYF
>TRBV20-1|NA|NA|TRBJ1-2
TGCAGTGCTAGGGACACTCTCCGCCATGGCTACACCTTC
CSARDTLRHGYTF
>TRBV13|NA|NA|TRBJ2-7
TGTGCCAGCAGCTTAGAGGCCGGAGCCGGGACCCGCGAGCAGTACTTC
CASSLEAGAGTREQYF
>TRBV7-6|many|NA|TRBJ2-4
TGTGCCAGCAGCGCCGGGGGCAGTATAGCCAAAAACATTCAGTACTTC
CASSAGGSIAKNIQYF
>TRBV12-3/TRBV12-4|few|TRBD2|TRBJ2-4
TGTGCCAGCAGTTTGGCTAGCGGGCGTCTAAACATTCAGTACTTC
CASSLASGRLNIQYF
>TRBV29-1|NA|NA|TRBJ1-1
TGCAGCGCCTCGGGTGAAGGGTGGAACACTGAAGCTTTCTTT
CSASGEGWNTEAFF
>TRBV19|NA|NA|TRBJ1-2
TGTGCCAGTACCCCGGCTAGGGGGACCTATGGCTACACCTTC
CASTPARGTYGYTF
>TRBV20-1|few|TRBD1|TRBJ1-1
TGCAGTGCTAGAGTCACCGGGACAGAGAACACTGAAGCTTTCTTT
CSARVTGTENTEAFF
>TRBV20-1|many|NA|TRBJ2-3
TGCAGTGCTAGAGATCCGTCGGGGGATACGCAGTATTTT
CSARDPSGDTQYF
>TRBV28|few|NA|TRBJ1-2
TGTGCCAGCAGGGTGGGAGGCAGCCACTCGGATGGCTACACCTTC
CASRVGGSHSDGYTF
>TRBV20-1|NA|NA|TRBJ1-2
TGCAGTGCCCCACCGATGGGGGGGACCTATGGCTACACCTTC
CSAPPMGGTYGYTF
>TRBV24-1|NA|TRBD1|TRBJ2-1
TGTGCCATCAGTGACATAGGACAGGACTACAATGAGCAGTTCTTC
CAISDIGQDYNEQFF